Listed here is a single T cell receptor (beta chain). What it binds is unknown. Researchers generated TCR beta cDNA from 500 to 600 ng of total RNA, relying on a constant-region primer. Slightly modified ARM-PCR served as the procedure for the TCR beta libraries. These libraries came from three rounds of nested multiplex PCR. TRBV1-TRBV30 forward primers and a C-beta reverse primer were used in the first two PCR rounds, which each ran for 9 to 10 cycles. MiXCR, run by TCRdb on the multiplex PCR reads, gives a single entry per CDR3 protein. The table has 50,000 to 60,000 distinct CDR3 sequences, around 77% seen once. The data stem from a study of tumor-infiltrating lymphocytes in primary liver carcinoma. The CDR3 extends over 14 amino acids. Germline V gene sequence: CDR1 MNHNS, CDR2 SASEGT. V shed 6 bases and J shed 3 bases, with 15 bases lying between them. Study-wide results and limits: Blood had a significantly lower top-250-clone fraction than tumors did (p = 0.039). Between tumor regions, pairs overlapped more than tumor-adjacent and tumor-blood pairs did.

Co-extraction of both nucleic acids (RNA and DNA) used 20-30 mg of unsorted bulk tissue. The sequenced sample consisted of liver tumor tissue from sampling region 5. As for subset: tumor region T5, tumor centre. This receptor was taken from a man in his forties with primary liver carcinoma and hepatitis B virus infection. The J gene is TRBJ2-7, the V gene TRBV6-1; perhaps TRBD2 as D (6 bases). The chain's CDR3 is CASSAGGNSYEQYF. The CDR3 DNA is TGTGCCAGCAGCGCCGGAGGGAATAGCTACGAGCAGTACTTC.